These 10 T cell receptor beta chains were all obtained from the same sample, sequenced in a study of identical twins. TCRdb reprocessed the 5' RACE reads with MiXCR, giving one entry per CDR3 protein. The data show around 480,000 distinct CDR3 sequences, with 13% to 15% seen just once and about 0.97% held by the top ten. Another study also made use of these data, one on yellow fever vaccine responses in identical twins.

Sequenced input: CD4+ T cells sorted from blood. The receptors derive from a woman younger than 30 in good health.

The genes are TRBV2 and TRBJ2-5; TRBD2 agrees at 11 bases. The V gene's germline CDR1 is SNHLY and CDR2 FYNNEI. This CDR3 comprises 16 residues. The trim removed 6 bases at V and 7 bases at J, leaving 13 bases unmatched. CDR3 residues: CASSEGTSGGSTTQYF. CDR3 DNA: TGTGCCAGCAGCGAGGGAACTAGCGGGGGCTCCACGACCCAGTACTTC.

This chain links TRBV18 with TRBJ2-1; D is unresolved. Trimming stripped 8 bases from V and 7 bases from J, with 18 bases between. This CDR3 spans 14 amino acids. The germline V gene encodes CDR1 KGHSH and CDR2 LQKENI. The CDR3 DNA is TGTGCCAGCCTCGCTGGCGGAGTGATGAATGAGCAGTTCTTC. This gives the protein CASLAGGVMNEQFF. Using reference TRBV18 and TRBJ2-1 for the parts outside the CDR3, the full variable domain is NAGVMQNPRHLVRRRGQEARLRCSPMKGHSHVYWYRQLPEEGLKFMVYLQKENIIDESGMPKERFSAEFPKEGPSILRIQQVVRGDSAAYFCASLAGGVMNEQFFGPGTRLTVL.

This clonotype was recorded many times. The genes are TRBV9 and TRBJ2-1; D might be TRBD2 (5 bases). The V gene lost 1 base and the J gene lost 3 bases, with 11 bases spanning the gap. The CDR3 has 15 amino acids. Germline CDR1 SGDLS, CDR2 YYNGEE. The CDR3 coding sequence is TGTGCCAGCAGCGTAATGAGCGGAGGCTACAATGAGCAGTTCTTC. Translated, it gives CASSVMSGGYNEQFF.

V and J are TRBV12-3 or TRBV12-4 and TRBJ2-2, with 7 positions matching TRBD1. The CDR3 length is 16 residues. V was pared by 0 bases and J by 6 bases, with 7 bases of the junction left unmatched. The CDR3 sequence: CASSLALRGSAGELFF. Written as DNA, the CDR3 is TGTGCCAGCAGTTTAGCGCTCAGGGGGAGCGCCGGGGAGCTGTTTTTT.

This clonotype has just a few counts. This chain links TRBV2 with TRBJ2-2, with unresolved D. Germline V gene lookup returns CDR1 SNHLY and CDR2 FYNNEI. V lost 7 bases and J lost 2, with 8 bases in between. This CDR3 is built from 13 residues. CDR3: CASKGSNTGELFF. Written as DNA, the CDR3 is TGTGCCAGCAAGGGCAGCAACACCGGGGAGCTGTTTTTT.

The chain is built from TRBV3-1 and TRBJ2-7; D is tentatively TRBD1 or TRBD2 (5 bases each). V lost 8 bases and J lost 4, with 15 bases in between. The germline V gene has CDR1 LGHDT and CDR2 YNNKEL (reference sequence). This CDR3 has 13 residues. The CDR3 coding sequence is TGTGCCAGCGCCCGGGGCAGGGAGTACGAGCAGTACTTC. This codes for CASARGREYEQYF.

This clonotype was seen a few times. This chain joins TRBV20-1 and TRBJ2-7, with D unresolved. Germline assignment: CDR1 DFQATT and CDR2 SNEGSKA (reference sequence). This CDR3 region has 13 residues. Trimming shortened V by 1 base and J by 2 bases, and 9 bases separated the two germline ends. CDR3 loop: CSARVEIPYEQYF. DNA of the CDR3: TGCAGTGCTAGAGTCGAAATCCCCTACGAGCAGTACTTC.

The chain carries TRBV20-1 and TRBJ2-3, with D perhaps being TRBD1 or TRBD2 (5 bases each). The CDR3 is 14 residues long. The V end was cut by 4 bases, the J end by 2 bases, with 13 bases between. Germline assignment: CDR1 DFQATT and CDR2 SNEGSKA (reference sequence). The CDR3 bases are TGCAGTGCTACTCATCCAGGGACCACAGATACGCAGTATTTT. This codes for CSATHPGTTDTQYF.

There are a few counts of this clonotype. J is TRBJ2-1 and V is TRBV6-1; tentative D call: TRBD2 (5 bases). The ends were cut back, 1 base at V and 3 bases at J, with 13 bases in the middle. Germline V gives CDR1 MNHNS, CDR2 SASEGT. The CDR3 has 16 residues. The CDR3 region is CASSEGVSGFYNEQFF. CDR3 sequence (DNA): TGTGCCAGCAGTGAAGGGGTGTCGGGATTCTACAATGAGCAGTTCTTC.

This clonotype was detected a few times. The chain joins TRBV12-5 to TRBJ2-3; 11 positions agree with TRBD2. V was clipped by 2 bases and J by 2 bases; unmatched bases: 6. The length of the CDR3 is 17 residues. Germline loops: CDR1 LGHNT, CDR2 FRNRAP. The CDR3 DNA reads as TGTGCTAGTGGTTTGCTCGGACTAGCGGGCGCCACAGATACGCAGTATTTT. This codes for CASGLLGLAGATDTQYF.